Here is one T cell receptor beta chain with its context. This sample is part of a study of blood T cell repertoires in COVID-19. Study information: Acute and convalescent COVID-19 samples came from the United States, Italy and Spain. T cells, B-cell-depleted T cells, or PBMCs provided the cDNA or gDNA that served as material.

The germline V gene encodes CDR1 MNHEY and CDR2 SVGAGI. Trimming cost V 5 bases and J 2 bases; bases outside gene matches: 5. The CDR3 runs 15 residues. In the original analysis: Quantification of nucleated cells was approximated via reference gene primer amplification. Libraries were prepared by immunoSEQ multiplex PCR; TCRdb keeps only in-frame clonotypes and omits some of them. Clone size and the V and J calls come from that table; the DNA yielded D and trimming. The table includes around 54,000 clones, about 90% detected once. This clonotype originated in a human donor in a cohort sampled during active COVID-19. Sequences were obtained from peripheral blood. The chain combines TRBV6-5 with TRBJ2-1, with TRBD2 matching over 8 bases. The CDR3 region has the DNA TGTGCCAGCAGTCCGAGCGGGAGTCCCTACAATGAGCAGTTCTTC. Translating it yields CASSPSGSPYNEQFF.